The 8 T cell receptor beta chains given below trace back to one sample, sequenced in a study of control samples from healthy donors and cancer patients. Some clones are missing from TCRdb's copy, which holds only in-frame ones; the method was immunoSEQ multiplex PCR. The data hold about 17,000 clones, with roughly 89% observed a single time. The specimen sequenced was PBMCs. The receptors were gathered from a man aged 55 to 70 with head and neck cancer.

DNA of the CDR3: TGTGCCAGCAGCCCCGCCGGGGCCCCCTACAATGAGCAGTTCTTC. Its translation: CASSPAGAPYNEQFF. The gene calls are TRBV7-3 and TRBJ2-1, with D perhaps matching TRBD1 or TRBD2 (5 bases each). V was clipped by 5 bases and J by 2 bases, with 13 bases between them. Germline V gives CDR1 SGHTA, CDR2 FQGTGA. There are 15 residues in the CDR3.

CDR3 residues: CASSLVFRTGSYEQYF. Written as DNA, the CDR3 is TGTGCCAGCAGCTTAGTCTTCCGGACAGGGAGTTACGAGCAGTACTTC. This chain links TRBV11-2 with TRBJ2-7, with 8 bases identical to TRBD1. The CDR3 runs to 16 residues. The germline CDR1 and CDR2 sequences are SGHAT and FQNNGV. V lost 1 base, J lost 4 bases, and 9 bases stayed unmatched.

The rearrangement joins TRBV11-1 to TRBJ2-1; 12 positions agree with TRBD2. V trimming: 5 bases; J trimming: 6 bases; junction bases outside the gene matches: 8. The germline CDR1 and CDR2 sequences are SGHAT and FQDESV (reference sequence). This CDR3 spans 16 amino acids. The DNA of the CDR3 is TGTGCCAGCAGCACCCGACTAGCGGGAGATCCCAATGAGCAGTTCTTC. This gives the protein CASSTRLAGDPNEQFF.

This sequence joins TRBV3-1 (or the pseudogene TRBV3-2) and TRBJ2-1; TRBD1 agrees at 8 bases. CDR3 length equals 15 residues. Per the germline V gene, CDR1 is LGHDT and CDR2 is YNNKEL (reference sequence). Germline trimming cut 4 bases from V and 1 base from J; bases unmatched to any gene: 3. CDR3 DNA: TGTGCCAGCAGCCCAACAGGGGGGTCCTACAATGAGCAGTTCTTC. Translating gives CASSPTGGSYNEQFF.

The chain has TRBV6-2 or TRBV6-3 and TRBJ1-6; 9 nucleotides line up with TRBD1. V was clipped by 5 bases and J by 7 bases; unmatched bases: 3. Germline-derived CDR1 and CDR2 are MNHEY and SVGEGT. This CDR3 region has 14 residues. The CDR3 nucleotides read TGTGCCAGCAGTAGGACAGGGGAAAATTCACCCCTCCACTTT. Translating gives CASSRTGENSPLHF.

The CDR3 protein is CASGSPLGGQVFF. As DNA, the CDR3 is TGTGCTAGTGGTTCCCCACTGGGGGGGCAGGTGTTCTTC. The rearrangement links TRBV12-5 to TRBJ2-1, with D possibly TRBD2 on 7 matching bases. The CDR3 totals 13 residues. Trimming took off 4 bases at V and 15 bases at J, with 19 bases between the two ends. CDR1 and CDR2 (germline): LGHNT, FRNRAP.

The chain has TRBV18 and TRBJ1-1, with TRBD1 identical over 8 bases. V was clipped by 5 bases and J by 6 bases; unmatched bases: 11. The CDR3 runs to 15 residues. Germline CDR1 reads KGHSH; CDR2 reads LQKENI. CDR3 amino acids: CASSGLQGAWAEAFF. CDR3 in DNA: TGTGCCAGCTCAGGCCTTCAGGGGGCGTGGGCTGAAGCTTTCTTT.

This clone was counted between two and nine times. The DNA of the CDR3 is TGTGCCAGCAGTCCCGGGGCCCTTGGCTACAATGAGCAGTTCTTC. It codes for CASSPGALGYNEQFF. The chain combines TRBV4-2 with TRBJ2-1; D is perhaps TRBD1 or TRBD2 (5 bases each). The germline V and J ends were trimmed by 6 bases and 3 bases, with 15 bases remaining between them. Germline CDR1 reads LGHNA; CDR2 reads YNFKEQ. The CDR3 is 15 amino acids.